The clone carrying this T cell receptor beta chain showed up just a few times. The data originate from a study of molecular identifiers for immune sequencing clone quantification. Listed TCR primers and previously described methods were used for bulk TCR libraries. TCRdb re-derived calls from the PCR reads in MiXCR, one entry per CDR3 protein. Here the sample spans roughly 320,000 distinct CDR3 sequences, about 22% being singletons. In germline, CDR1 is SEHNR, CDR2 FQNEAQ (reference sequence). Trimming removed 1 base at V and 7 bases at J, with 20 bases between. CDR3 length equals 16 residues. Sorted naive CD8 T cells, about 20,000 to 1,100,000, were sequenced from 10%, 30% or 50% RNA.

Specimen: naive CD8+ T cells from blood, with Jurkat cell RNA spiked in. The subset is: FACS-sorted CD8+CD4-CCR7+CD45RA+ naive T cells. The chain carries TRBV7-9 and TRBJ2-7; possibly TRBD1 for D (6 bases). This receptor was identified in a human donor in good health. Some libraries in this study had Jurkat cell RNA spiked in. CDR3 residues: CASSLVVGQPLPEQYF. In DNA form, the CDR3 reads TGTGCCAGCAGCTTAGTCGTTGGACAGCCCCTACCTGAGCAGTACTTC.